The present T cell receptor (beta chain) was sequenced within a study of T cells in Graves' hyperthyroidism and ophthalmopathy. In the study overall: Peripheral blood was secured at the point of initial diagnosis, before any treatment.

Amplification of TCR beta CDR3 regions used RNA as the template. First-round RT-PCR targeting the TCR CDR3 was performed with the HTBI primer set. MiXCR, applied by TCRdb to the multiplex PCR reads, yields one record per CDR3 protein. The table lists approximately 400,000 distinct CDR3 sequences, about 15% of them singletons. Graves' hyperthyroidism without ophthalmopathy progression within 18 months was termed stable. Uncontrolled infection, other autoimmune disease, pregnancy and lactation each barred patients from inclusion. PBMCs were derived from roughly 10 ml fresh peripheral blood. In this sample, this clonotype turned up many times. V lost 1 base, J lost 3 bases, and 10 bases lay in between. This CDR3 contains 15 residues. Looked up from germline, CDR1 is SGHTA and CDR2 is FQGNSA.

This sequence was found in a woman aged 25 to 39 with Graves' hyperthyroidism. This chain connects TRBV7-2 to TRBJ1-5; tentative D call: TRBD1 (5 bases). Specimen: blood. The chain's CDR3 is CASSLGTQVNQPQHF. CDR3 sequence (DNA): TGTGCCAGCAGCTTAGGTACACAGGTCAATCAGCCCCAGCATTTT. Drawing the rest from reference TRBV7-2 and TRBJ1-5, the complete variable domain is GAGVSQSPSNKVTEKGKDVELRCDPISGHTALYWYRQSLGQGLEFLIYFQGNSAPDKSGLPSDRFSAERTGGSVSTLTIQRTQQEDSAVYLCASSLGTQVNQPQHFGDGTRLSIL.